The T cell receptor beta chain described here comes from a study of blood T cell repertoires in COVID-19. This CDR3 region has 17 residues. The germline V and J ends were trimmed by 6 bases and 1 base, with 16 bases remaining between them. Germline V gives CDR1 MDHEN, CDR2 SYDVKM. This clone was counted a single time. The assay was immunoSEQ multiplex PCR, and TCRdb's table has in-frame clones only and misses some. The profile shows roughly 250,000 clones, about 87% of them singletons. The gene calls are TRBV28 and TRBJ2-6; weak D call: TRBD2 (6 bases). The sequencing sample was made of peripheral blood. The TCR was taken from a woman between 50 and 59 years old with acute or convalescent COVID-19. The CDR3, as DNA: TGTGCCAGCAGCTTGGGGTTAGGGAGGTCTGGGGCCAACGTCCTGACTTTC. This encodes CASSLGLGRSGANVLTF.